Listed below are T cell receptor beta chains from one sample, sequenced in a study of blood T cell repertoires in COVID-19. Libraries were prepared by immunoSEQ multiplex PCR; TCRdb keeps only in-frame clonotypes and omits some of them. The profile shows tens of thousands of clones, around 70% of them singletons. Input material: peripheral blood. The receptor set was obtained from a man between 60 and 75 years old with acute or convalescent COVID-19. Each CDR3 is given with its conserved first and last residue.

>TRBV10-3
CAIGRGSGDNSGELFF
>TRBV28
CASSSPGVPDTQYF
>TRBV2
CASIPYYRGDEQYF
>TRBV9
CASSPGVYVYNEQFF
>TRBV5-1
CASSLGTGNRQETQYF
>TRBV11-2
CASSPRAGRETQYF
>TRBV7-3
CASSPRQGAGVNEQFF
>TRBV7-2
CASSLGPRGNIQYF
>TRBV10-3
CAISESRGLETQYF
>TRBV7-6
CASSLGLAGGQDTQYF
>TRBV5-1
CASLWALNTEAFF
>TRBV12-5
CASGRPGQGSYEQYF
>TRBV10-1
CASSESQEGGELFF
>TRBV12-3/TRBV12-4
CASSNRATGELFF
>TRBV6-6
CASRPGGSNQPQHF
>TRBV5-6
CASSPGLGNYGYTF
>TRBV6-6
CASSRNSGGVTDTQYF
>TRBV19
CASSIGQGGKLFF
>TRBV28
CASSPLSRRYYEQYF
>TRBV3-1/TRBV3-2
CASSQRLQGARSRNTIYF
>TRBV19
CASSGGFGGLNTEAFF
>TRBV5-1
CASSLWTARDNSPLHF
>TRBV7-9
CASSSAQVFGYGYTF